Only one count was recorded for the clone carrying this T cell receptor beta chain. What it binds is unknown. The sample belongs to a study of cytomegalovirus exposure and HLA in healthy donors. On the study more broadly: According to later analysis, the same platform produced the 120 validation and 600 to 800 first-cohort repertoires. Study-wide results and caveats: Under in vitro conditions, a few CMV-associated chains were confirmed as specific for CMV antigens. The classifier was said to identify cytomegalovirus status with high specificity and sensitivity.

Assay used: immunoSEQ multiplex PCR; TCRdb lists only in-frame clones, some missing. The table shows 200,000 or so clones, with 88% occurring only once. The CDR3 runs 18 residues. Germline loops: CDR1 LNHNV, CDR2 YYDKDF (reference sequence). The V end lost 3 bases, the J end lost 3 bases, and 20 bases lay between the germline ends. The sample consisted of PBMCs. The TCR sequence derives from a woman aged 18-35 years in good health and CMV-seronegative. The rearrangement uses TRBV15 and TRBJ2-2, with D tentatively TRBD2 (6 bases). The CDR3 sequence is CATSSESGTSSYTGELFF. CDR3 bases: TGTGCCACCAGCAGTGAATCCGGGACTTCCTCTTACACCGGGGAGCTGTTTTTT.